These T cell receptor beta chains were read from a single sample in a study of blood T cells in healthy people across ages. TCRdb reprocessed the 5' RACE reads via MiXCR and lists one record per CDR3 protein. The table records some 290,000 distinct CDR3 sequences, about 25% of them present only once. Material for sequencing was blood. The receptor set was obtained from a woman in her 70s in good health. Each CDR3 is given with its conserved first and last residue. A D gene is named only where the DNA matches it firmly. Clone size appears in some rows only: once, few, many, or a class for an expanded clone.

V,D,size,J,DNA,CDR3
TRBV5-1,TRBD2,.,TRBJ2-1,TGCGCCAGCACTTCGCGGCTAGCGGGAGTTATTGAGCAGTTCTTC,CASTSRLAGVIEQFF
TRBV20-1,.,.,TRBJ2-3,TGCAGTGCTCTTACCGCGGGGGCCCGGTGGACAGATACGCAGTATTTT,CSALTAGARWTDTQYF
TRBV27,.,.,TRBJ1-6,TGTGCCAGCAGACCCCGCAGGGGATCCTCACCCCTCCACTTT,CASRPRRGSSPLHF
TRBV12-3/TRBV12-4,.,few,TRBJ2-1,TGTGCCAGCAGCCCAACAAGCTCCTACAATGAGCAGTTCTTC,CASSPTSSYNEQFF
TRBV19,TRBD2,few,TRBJ2-3,TGTGCCACACTAGCGGGAGGAGGGTCAGATACGCAGTATTTT,CATLAGGGSDTQYF
TRBV12-3/TRBV12-4,TRBD1,.,TRBJ1-4,TGTGCCAGCAGTCGACAATCAACAGGGGGAAATGAAAAACTGTTTTTT,CASSRQSTGGNEKLFF
TRBV20-1,.,.,TRBJ2-2,TGCAGTGCTAGTAGGGCGGAGCTAAACACCGGGGAGCTGTTTTTT,CSASRAELNTGELFF
TRBV5-5,.,many,TRBJ1-1,TGTGCCAGCAGCTTGACACCTATGAACACTGAAGCTTTCTTT,CASSLTPMNTEAFF
TRBV29-1,TRBD2,many,TRBJ2-1,TGCAGCGTTGTGGGTGCGGGAGGGTTGGGCAATGAGCAGTTCTTC,CSVVGAGGLGNEQFF
TRBV6-6,.,.,TRBJ2-1,TGTGCCAGCAGTTGGGTCGGGGATGAGCAGTTCTTC,CASSWVGDEQFF
TRBV5-1,TRBD2,.,TRBJ2-1,TGCGCCAGCAGCTTCCTTGGGACTAGCGGATTTTACAATGAGCAGTTCTTC,CASSFLGTSGFYNEQFF
TRBV20-1,TRBD2,.,TRBJ2-7,TGCAGTGTCCTGACTAGCGGGAGTCCCAACGAGCAGTACTTC,CSVLTSGSPNEQYF
TRBV24-1,.,.,TRBJ2-1,TGTGCCACCAGTGGGGCAGGGACCCACTCCTACAATGAGCAGTTCTTC,CATSGAGTHSYNEQFF
TRBV4-2,TRBD2,.,TRBJ2-4,TGTGCCAGCAGCCTTACAGAAGCGGGAGGGTCTGGGGACATTCAGTACTTC,CASSLTEAGGSGDIQYF
TRBV20-1,.,many,TRBJ1-5,TGCAGTGCTAGCTACGGCGGCAATCAGCCCCAGCATTTT,CSASYGGNQPQHF
TRBV28,.,few,TRBJ2-3,TGTGCCAGCAGCCCCTCCGACTGGAAGACAGATACGCAGTATTTT,CASSPSDWKTDTQYF
TRBV29-1,.,.,TRBJ2-3,TGCAGCGTTGAGTCGACGGTGGGGCAGTATTTT,CSVESTVGQYF
TRBV4-2,.,.,TRBJ2-7,TGTGCCAGCAGCCGGACAGCGGGCGGGCAAATCTACGAGCAGTACTTC,CASSRTAGGQIYEQYF
TRBV7-3,TRBD2,.,TRBJ2-1,TGTGCCAGCAGCTCCGGGACTAGCGGGATAGGACAGTTCTTC,CASSSGTSGIGQFF
TRBV6-5,.,many,TRBJ1-3,TGTGCCAGCAGTTACGCAGGGTCCGGAAACACCATATATTTT,CASSYAGSGNTIYF
TRBV20-1,.,.,TRBJ2-1,TGCAGTGCTAGATCCCAGGGGAATGAGCAGTTCTTC,CSARSQGNEQFF
TRBV6-1,.,.,TRBJ1-1,TGTGCCAGCAGCCAACTAAAGTGGGAGCGGACTGAAGCTTTCTTT,CASSQLKWERTEAFF
TRBV7-2,TRBD2,many,TRBJ2-5,TGTGCCAGCAGCTTTGGACTAGCGGGAGCAAGGGAGACCCAGTACTTC,CASSFGLAGARETQYF
TRBV6-1,.,.,TRBJ1-2,TGTGCCAGCAGTGAAGAATTCTATGGCTACGCCTTC,CASSEEFYGYAF
TRBV13,.,.,TRBJ1-1,TGTGCCAGCAGCCAGAGAACCCCACGGGGGAACACTGAAGCTTTCTTT,CASSQRTPRGNTEAFF
TRBV2,.,.,TRBJ2-2,TGTGCCAGCGAGGGAGCCGGGACCGGGGAGCTGTTTTTT,CASEGAGTGELFF
TRBV5-4,.,.,TRBJ1-2,TGTGCCAGCAGCTCAACCCGCCCCCTATCCCAATATGGCTACACCTTC,CASSSTRPLSQYGYTF
TRBV20-1,.,.,TRBJ2-5,TGCAGTGCTAGAGATCTACAAGAGACCCAGTACTTC,CSARDLQETQYF
TRBV6-5,.,few,TRBJ1-5,TGTGCCAGCAGTGGACAGCTTAATCAGCCCCAGCATTTT,CASSGQLNQPQHF
TRBV5-1,.,.,TRBJ2-7,TGCGCCAGCAGCTTCGATTCCGACCCCGGGTTACAGCAGTACTTC,CASSFDSDPGLQQYF
TRBV2,.,few,TRBJ2-7,TGTGCCAGCAGTGAAGTCCTAGCTACCTACGAGCAGTACTTC,CASSEVLATYEQYF
TRBV28,.,few,TRBJ2-5,TGTGCCAGCACAACCCCCAGGGCGGGAGAGACCCAGTACTTC,CASTTPRAGETQYF
TRBV5-1,.,once,TRBJ2-1,TGCGCCAACAGCTTGGTAAAGAACTCGTACAATGAGCAGTTCTTC,CANSLVKNSYNEQFF
TRBV4-3,TRBD1,few,TRBJ2-1,TGCGCCAGCAGCCAAGAACAGGGGGCAGGTAATGAGCAGTTCTTC,CASSQEQGAGNEQFF
TRBV7-3,.,.,TRBJ2-5,TGTGCCAGCAGCGCTAGGGGTACACTACAAGAGACCCAGTACTTC,CASSARGTLQETQYF
TRBV28,.,.,TRBJ1-5,TGTGCCAGCAGTTTTCTCGGGTCCACGGCGGATCAGCCCCAGCATTTT,CASSFLGSTADQPQHF
TRBV25-1,TRBD2,few,TRBJ2-1,TGTGCCAGCAGTACCGGGGGGGGAGGCTCCTACAATGAGCAGTTCTTC,CASSTGGGGSYNEQFF
TRBV29-1,.,many,TRBJ2-7,TGCAGCGTTGCTACTAACGAGCAGTACTTC,CSVATNEQYF
TRBV28,TRBD2,once,TRBJ2-1,TGTGCCAGCCGGGCTCGGACTAGCGGGAGGCCAGGTGAGCAGTTCTTC,CASRARTSGRPGEQFF
TRBV27,TRBD1,.,TRBJ2-5,TGTGCCAGCAGCGGAAGGGACAGCCTAGAATACTTC,CASSGRDSLEYF
TRBV12-3/TRBV12-4,TRBD2,few,TRBJ2-7,TGTGCCAGCAGTTTAGGGACAAATGCGGGAGGCCAGTACTTC,CASSLGTNAGGQYF
TRBV20-1,.,once,TRBJ2-5,TGCAGTGCTAGATGGGGGGACCGAGAGACCCAGTACTTC,CSARWGDRETQYF
TRBV7-2,TRBD2,few,TRBJ2-3,TGTGCCAGCAGCCGTAGCGGGAGGGAGGATACGCAGTATTTT,CASSRSGREDTQYF
TRBV19,.,few,TRBJ1-1,TGTGCCAGTAGTATTCCAGCAGAACCTAACACTGAAGCTTTCTTT,CASSIPAEPNTEAFF
TRBV29-1,.,few,TRBJ1-2,TGCAGCGCTCCAGGGGAAAGGGGCTATGGCTACACCTTC,CSAPGERGYGYTF
TRBV18,TRBD2,.,TRBJ2-1,TGTGCCAGCTCACCATCCGGGACTAGGGCCAATGAGCAGTTCTTC,CASSPSGTRANEQFF
TRBV3-1,.,few,TRBJ2-5,TGTGCCAGCAGCCCGGGACAAAGCAGCCAAGAGACCCAGTACTTC,CASSPGQSSQETQYF
TRBV29-1,.,.,TRBJ1-1,TGCAGCGCAATCAGGGGCGAGACTGAAGCTTTCTTT,CSAIRGETEAFF
TRBV15,.,.,TRBJ2-5,TGTGCCACCAGCAGAGATTCTAGGGGAATCGGGGGGACCCAGTACTTC,CATSRDSRGIGGTQYF
TRBV5-1,TRBD2,.,TRBJ2-3,TGCGCCAGCAGCTTGGAAGGGACTAGCGGGGTAGATACGCAGTATTTT,CASSLEGTSGVDTQYF
TRBV5-1,.,.,TRBJ2-1,TGCGCCAGCAGCTTTGACCAGGGGGGGGATGAGCAGTTCTTC,CASSFDQGGDEQFF
TRBV20-1,.,few,TRBJ2-3,TGCAGTGCTAGGTCAGCCGTCACAGATACGCAGTATTTT,CSARSAVTDTQYF
TRBV7-2,.,.,TRBJ1-2,TGTGCCAGCAGCTTAGCGCCGACAGCAAACTATGGCTACACCTTC,CASSLAPTANYGYTF
TRBV29-1,.,many,TRBJ2-5,TGCAGCGCCTCCCGCCCAGAGACCCAGTACTTC,CSASRPETQYF
TRBV7-9,.,.,TRBJ1-2,TGTGCCAGCAGCTTAGAGGGGGTTCGGCGCGGCTACACCTTC,CASSLEGVRRGYTF